This T cell receptor (beta chain) was captured by sequencing in a study of shared clonotypes between healthy human individuals. Findings of the study overall: Inspection by rarefaction showed sorted-subset sequencing to be incomplete despite large depth.

Per the germline V gene, CDR1 is LGHNA and CDR2 is YSLEER. Trimming shortened V by 1 base and J by 1 base, and 17 bases separated the two germline ends. The CDR3 has 17 residues. Evenly divided among several immunoSEQ plates was the genomic DNA of each subset. Only in-frame clones appear in the TCRdb table, and some are missing; sequencing was by immunoSEQ multiplex PCR. Of approximately 2.1 million clones listed, approximately 95% are singletons. All donors qualified as healthy HIV-negative adults and had experienced no recent acute infections or vaccinations. In the case of this clone: Its specificity is unknown.

The chain couples TRBV4-3 to TRBJ2-7; tentative D call: TRBD1 (6 bases). The receptor comes from a man younger than 30 in good health. Some clones in this sample may be carry-over from other donors' samples. The sequenced sample consisted of naive CD4+ T cells from PBMCs. Described subset: CD45RA+ positively selected. CDR3 nucleotides: TGCGCCAGCAGCCAAGGAGTCTCAGGGGCGAATTCCTACGAGCAGTACTTC. This encodes CASSQGVSGANSYEQYF.